This T cell receptor (beta chain) was sequenced for a study of siplizumab effects on memory and regulatory T cells. Points from the study as a whole: The average Treg-derived proportion among mappable alloreactive CD4+ clones was 68.8% with siplizumab versus about 27% in controls. Assignment to unstimulated subsets succeeded for only a minor fraction of the alloreactive clones.

Points on this clone: The antigen remains undetermined.

Germline values: CDR1 PRHDT, CDR2 FYEKMQ (reference sequence). The CDR3 extends over 12 amino acids. V was cut by 0 bases and J by 5 bases, with 3 bases left in between. Roughly 9.3 x 10^4 TCR templates were assayed per sample. Some clones are missing from TCRdb's copy, which holds only in-frame ones; the method was immunoSEQ multiplex PCR. The sample consists of about 91,000 clones, more than 95% of them appearing once. The V call is TRBV13, the J call TRBJ2-3; D remains ambiguous. Sequenced input: naive CD4+ T cells sorted from blood. The TCR originated in a human donor in good health. Here the CDR3 reads CASSLGVDTQYF. CDR3 bases: TGTGCCAGCAGCTTAGGGGTAGATACGCAGTATTTT. Using reference TRBV13 and TRBJ2-3 for the parts outside the CDR3, the full variable domain is AAGVIQSPRHLIKEKRETATLKCYPIPRHDTVYWYQQGPGQDPQFLISFYEKMQSDKGSIPDRFSAQQFSDYHSELNMSSLELGDSALYFCASSLGVDTQYFGPGTRLTVL.